This T cell receptor (beta chain) was sequenced during a study of cytomegalovirus exposure and HLA in healthy donors. CDR1 is SGHTA and CDR2 is FQGNSA in the germline V gene. The CDR3 contains 12 residues. Trimming took 3 bases from V and 7 from J, leaving 7 bases between them. Assay used: immunoSEQ multiplex PCR; TCRdb lists only in-frame clones, some missing. The sample holds some 140,000 clones, about 86% seen once. About this clone itself: Its target is not known.

Study observations and caveats: Among the CMV-associated chains, a few were confirmed in vitro as specific for CMV antigens.

The specimen sequenced was PBMCs. V gene TRBV7-2 combines with J gene TRBJ1-3; D is unresolved. This TCR was sampled from a human donor in good health. CDR3 DNA sequence: TGTGCCAGCAGCTTCCCGGGGAACACCATATATTTT. Translating it yields CASSFPGNTIYF. The full variable domain, its missing parts supplied by reference TRBV7-2 and TRBJ1-3, is GAGVSQSPSNKVTEKGKDVELRCDPISGHTALYWYRQSLGQGLEFLIYFQGNSAPDKSGLPSDRFSAERTGGSVSTLTIQRTQQEDSAVYLCASSFPGNTIYFGEGSWLTVV.